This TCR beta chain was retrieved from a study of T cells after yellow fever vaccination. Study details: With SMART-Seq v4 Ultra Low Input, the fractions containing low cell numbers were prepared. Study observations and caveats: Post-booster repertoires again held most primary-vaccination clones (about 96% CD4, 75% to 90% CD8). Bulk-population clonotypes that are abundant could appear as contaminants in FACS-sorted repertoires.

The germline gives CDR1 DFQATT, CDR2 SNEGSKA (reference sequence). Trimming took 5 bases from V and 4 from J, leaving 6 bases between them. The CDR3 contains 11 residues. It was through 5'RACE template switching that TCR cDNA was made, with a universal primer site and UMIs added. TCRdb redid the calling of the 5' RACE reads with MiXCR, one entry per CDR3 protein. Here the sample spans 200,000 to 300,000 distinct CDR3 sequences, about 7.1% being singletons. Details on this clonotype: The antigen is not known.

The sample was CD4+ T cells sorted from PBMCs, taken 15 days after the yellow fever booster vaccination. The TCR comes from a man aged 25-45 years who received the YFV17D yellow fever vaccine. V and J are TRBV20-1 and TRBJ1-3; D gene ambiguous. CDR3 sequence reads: CSAYIGNTIYF. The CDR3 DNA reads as TGCAGTGCTTATATCGGAAACACCATATATTTT.